This TCR beta chain appears in the sequencing data of a study of a mutant IDH1 vaccine in newly diagnosed glioma. Whole-study context: Patients were started on vaccination 4-6 weeks after radiotherapy alone, or with temozolomide cycles. Averaging roughly 40 years of age, treated patients were about 62% male and approximately 40% female.

This clone was recorded once. The antigen remains unidentified. TCRdb's copy holds only in-frame clones and misses some; the assay was immunoSEQ multiplex PCR. The sample shows fewer than 75,000 clones, 84% of them seen only once. Time point denoted: week 11, during vaccination. Mutant IDH1 20-mer peptide, at 300 ug, made up each vaccine dose, with topical imiquimod. The origin of this receptor is a woman in her forties or fifties with glioma. The material sequenced was PBMCs, taken from a glioma patient whose treatment included an IDH1 peptide vaccine.

The CDR3 spells CASSLVAAGRDEAFF. In DNA, the CDR3 is TGTGCCAGCAGCTTGGTGGCGGCGGGAAGAGATGAAGCTTTCTTT. The V and J genes are TRBV5-5 and TRBJ1-1; D not certain. The V gene's germline CDR1 is SGHKS and CDR2 YYEKEE (reference sequence). Trimming shortened V by 0 bases and J by 7 bases, and 16 bases separated the two germline ends. The CDR3 has 15 amino acids.